A single T cell receptor (beta chain) is shown here with its context. Germline V gene lookup returns CDR1 SGHDT and CDR2 YYEEEE. The V gene lost 4 bases and the J gene lost 1 base, with 8 bases spanning the gap. The CDR3 loop spans 13 amino acids. Profiled with immunoSEQ multiplex PCR; TCRdb holds only in-frame clones, not every one. This table has roughly 100,000 clones, around 89% appearing once. This specimen belongs to a study of PD-1 blockade in classical Hodgkin lymphoma. Every patient experienced relapse after autologous stem cell transplantation, and brentuximab vedotin exposure varied. Complete response, partial response or progressive disease constituted the best response categories observed.

This receptor was obtained from a human donor with classical Hodgkin lymphoma. The V and J genes are TRBV5-6 and TRBJ2-5, with D maybe TRBD1 (6 bases). The specimen comprised peripheral blood mononuclear cells (PBMCs), sampled before the second cycle of nivolumab. The CDR3 coding sequence is TGTGCCAGCAGCCCGGACAGCCAAGAGACCCAGTACTTC. Its translation: CASSPDSQETQYF.